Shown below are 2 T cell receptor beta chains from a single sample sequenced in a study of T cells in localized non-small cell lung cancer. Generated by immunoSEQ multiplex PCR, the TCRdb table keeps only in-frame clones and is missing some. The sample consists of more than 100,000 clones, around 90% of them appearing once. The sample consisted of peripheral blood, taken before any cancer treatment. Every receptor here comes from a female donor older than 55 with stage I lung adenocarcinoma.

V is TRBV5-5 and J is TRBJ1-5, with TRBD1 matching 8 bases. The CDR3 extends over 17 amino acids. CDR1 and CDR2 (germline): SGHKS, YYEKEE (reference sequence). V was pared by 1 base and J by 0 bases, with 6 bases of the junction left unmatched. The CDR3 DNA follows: TGTGCCAGCAGCTTGCTGGACAGGGCCGCTAGCAATCAGCCCCAGCATTTT. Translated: CASSLLDRAASNQPQHF. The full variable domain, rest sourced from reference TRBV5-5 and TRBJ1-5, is DAGVTQSPTHLIKTRGQQVTLRCSPISGHKSVSWYQQVLGQGPQFIFQYYEKEERGRGNFPDRFSARQFPNYSSELNVNALLLGDSALYLCASSLLDRAASNQPQHFGDGTRLSIL.

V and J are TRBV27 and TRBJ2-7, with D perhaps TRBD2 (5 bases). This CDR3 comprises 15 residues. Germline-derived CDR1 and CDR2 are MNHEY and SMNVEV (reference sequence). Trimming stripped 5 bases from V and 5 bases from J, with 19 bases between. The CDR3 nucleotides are TGTGCCAGCAGTCCTTACCAAGGACTTTTCAACGAGCAGTACTTC. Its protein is CASSPYQGLFNEQYF.